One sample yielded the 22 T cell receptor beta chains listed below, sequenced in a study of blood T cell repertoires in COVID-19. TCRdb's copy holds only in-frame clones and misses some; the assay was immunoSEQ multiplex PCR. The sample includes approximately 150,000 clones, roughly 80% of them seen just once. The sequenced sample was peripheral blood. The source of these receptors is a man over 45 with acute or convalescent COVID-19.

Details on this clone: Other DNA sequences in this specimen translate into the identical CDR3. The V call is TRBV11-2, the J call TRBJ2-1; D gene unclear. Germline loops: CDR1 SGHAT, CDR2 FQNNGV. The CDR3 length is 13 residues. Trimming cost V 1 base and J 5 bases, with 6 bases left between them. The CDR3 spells CASSLGLNNEQFF. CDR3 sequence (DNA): TGTGCCAGCAGCTTAGGACTTAACAATGAGCAGTTCTTC.

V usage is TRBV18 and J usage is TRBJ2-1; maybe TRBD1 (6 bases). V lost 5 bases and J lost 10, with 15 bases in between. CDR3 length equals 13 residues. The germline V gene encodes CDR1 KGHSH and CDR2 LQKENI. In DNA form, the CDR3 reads TGTGCCAGCTCAGGGGCCTCAAGGGGGGAGCAGTTCTTC. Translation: CASSGASRGEQFF.

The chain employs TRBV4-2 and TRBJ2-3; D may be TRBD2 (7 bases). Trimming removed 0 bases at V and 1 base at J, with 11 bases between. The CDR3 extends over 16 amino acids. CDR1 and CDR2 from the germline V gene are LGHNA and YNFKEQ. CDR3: CASSQEGGPGTDTQYF. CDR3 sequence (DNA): TGTGCCAGCAGCCAAGAGGGGGGGCCGGGCACAGATACGCAGTATTTT.

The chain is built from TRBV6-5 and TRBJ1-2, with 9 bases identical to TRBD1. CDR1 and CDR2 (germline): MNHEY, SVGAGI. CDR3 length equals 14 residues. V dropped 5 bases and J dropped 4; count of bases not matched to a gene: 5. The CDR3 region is CASSTGQGTYGYTF. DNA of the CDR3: TGTGCCAGCAGTACCGGACAGGGGACCTATGGCTACACCTTC.

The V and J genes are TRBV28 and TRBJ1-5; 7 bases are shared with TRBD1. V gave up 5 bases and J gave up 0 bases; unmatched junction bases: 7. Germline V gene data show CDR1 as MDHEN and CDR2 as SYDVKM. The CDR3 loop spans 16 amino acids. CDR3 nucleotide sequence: TGTGCCAGCAGTCAAGACAGGGAGTATAGCAATCAGCCCCAGCATTTT. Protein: CASSQDREYSNQPQHF.

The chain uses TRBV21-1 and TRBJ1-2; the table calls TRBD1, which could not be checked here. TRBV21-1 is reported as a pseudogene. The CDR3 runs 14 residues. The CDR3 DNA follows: TGTGCCAGCAGAGAGTCGGGACAGAACTATGGCTACACCTTC. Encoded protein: CASRESGQNYGYTF.

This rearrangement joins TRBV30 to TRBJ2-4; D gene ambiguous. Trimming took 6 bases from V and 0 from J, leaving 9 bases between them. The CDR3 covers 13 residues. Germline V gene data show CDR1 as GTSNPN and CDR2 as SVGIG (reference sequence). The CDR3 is CACLPIAKNIQYF. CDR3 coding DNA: TGTGCCTGCCTACCTATAGCCAAAAACATTCAGTACTTC.

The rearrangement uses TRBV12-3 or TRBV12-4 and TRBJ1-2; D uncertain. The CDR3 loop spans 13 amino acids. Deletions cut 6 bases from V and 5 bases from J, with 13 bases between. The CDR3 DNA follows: TGTGCCAGCAGCCCCGTGTCGTTGTATGGCTACACCTTC. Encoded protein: CASSPVSLYGYTF.

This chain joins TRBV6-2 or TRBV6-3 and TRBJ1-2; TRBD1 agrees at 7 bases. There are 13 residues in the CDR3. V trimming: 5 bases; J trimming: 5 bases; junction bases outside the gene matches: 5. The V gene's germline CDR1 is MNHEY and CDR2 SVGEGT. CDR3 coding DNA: TGTGCCAGCAGTCCCCGACAGGGTTATGGCTACACCTTC. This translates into CASSPRQGYGYTF.

The CDR3 here is CAWSGGLTSGANVLTF. The CDR3 coding sequence is TGTGCCTGGAGTGGGGGCCTTACATCTGGGGCCAACGTCCTGACTTTC. The chain is built from TRBV30 and TRBJ2-6, with a tentative D call TRBD1 (5 bases). V dropped 1 base and J dropped 1 base, with 11 bases sitting between them. The CDR3 totals 16 residues. Germline-derived CDR1 and CDR2 are GTSNPN and SVGIG (reference sequence).

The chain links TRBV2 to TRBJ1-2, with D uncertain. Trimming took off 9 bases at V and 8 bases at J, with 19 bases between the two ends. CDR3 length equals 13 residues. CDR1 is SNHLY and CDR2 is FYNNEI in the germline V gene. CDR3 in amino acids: CARKNVRAGGYTF. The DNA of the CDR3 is TGTGCCAGAAAAAACGTGCGGGCAGGCGGCTACACCTTC. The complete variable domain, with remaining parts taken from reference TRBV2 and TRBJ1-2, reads EPEVTQTPSHQVTQMGQEVILRCVPISNHLYFYWYRQILGQKVEFLVSFYNNEISEKSEIFDDQFSVERPDGSNFTLKIRSTKLEDSAMYFCARKNVRAGGYTFGSGTRLTVV.

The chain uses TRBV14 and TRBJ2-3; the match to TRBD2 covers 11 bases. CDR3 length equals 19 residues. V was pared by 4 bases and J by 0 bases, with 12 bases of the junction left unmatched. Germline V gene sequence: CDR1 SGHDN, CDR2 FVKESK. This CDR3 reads CASSPRLAGGLTSTDTQYF. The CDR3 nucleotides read TGTGCCAGCAGCCCCCGTCTAGCGGGGGGACTAACTAGCACAGATACGCAGTATTTT.

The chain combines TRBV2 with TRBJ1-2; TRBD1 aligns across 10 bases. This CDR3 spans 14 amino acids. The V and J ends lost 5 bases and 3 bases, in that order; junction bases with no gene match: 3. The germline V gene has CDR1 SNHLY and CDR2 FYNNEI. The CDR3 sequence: CASSPGTGDYGYTF. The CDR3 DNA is TGTGCCAGCAGTCCCGGGACAGGGGACTATGGCTACACCTTC.

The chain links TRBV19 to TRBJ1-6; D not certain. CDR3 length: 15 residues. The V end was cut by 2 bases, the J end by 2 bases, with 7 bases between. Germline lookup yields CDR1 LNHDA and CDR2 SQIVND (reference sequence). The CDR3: CASSIRGPYNSPLHF. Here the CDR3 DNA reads TGTGCCAGTAGTATAAGAGGGCCCTATAATTCACCCCTCCACTTT.

CDR3 amino acids: CSVDARTRNTEAFF. The CDR3 DNA reads as TGCAGCGTTGATGCGAGGACACGAAACACTGAAGCTTTCTTT. The V call is TRBV29-1, the J call TRBJ1-1, with a possible D match to TRBD1 (5 bases). V was clipped by 3 bases and J by 2 bases, with 13 bases between them. The germline gives CDR1 SQVTM, CDR2 ANQGSEA. The CDR3 extends over 14 amino acids.

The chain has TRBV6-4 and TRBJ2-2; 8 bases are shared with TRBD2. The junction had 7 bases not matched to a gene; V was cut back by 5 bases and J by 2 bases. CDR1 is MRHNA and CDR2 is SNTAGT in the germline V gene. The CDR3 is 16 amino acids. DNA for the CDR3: TGTGCCAGCAGTTCAAGCGGGGGAGGTAACACCGGGGAGCTGTTTTTT. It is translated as CASSSSGGGNTGELFF.

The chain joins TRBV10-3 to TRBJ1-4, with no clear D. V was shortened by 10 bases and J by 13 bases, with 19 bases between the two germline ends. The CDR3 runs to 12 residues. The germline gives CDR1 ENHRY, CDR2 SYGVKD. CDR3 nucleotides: TGTGCCACGACGGCGGGAAATGATGGACTGTTTTTT. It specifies CATTAGNDGLFF.

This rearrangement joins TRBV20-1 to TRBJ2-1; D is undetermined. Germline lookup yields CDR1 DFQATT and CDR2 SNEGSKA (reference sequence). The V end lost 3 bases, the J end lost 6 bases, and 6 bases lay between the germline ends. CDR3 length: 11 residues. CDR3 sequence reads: CSASRSNEQFF. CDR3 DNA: TGCAGTGCTAGTCGGAGCAATGAGCAGTTCTTC.

CDR3 nucleotide sequence: TGTGCCAGCAGCTACGGACAGGGGGCCGAGCAGTACTTC. It is translated as CASSYGQGAEQYF. This chain uses TRBV7-3 with TRBJ2-7; 11 bases match TRBD1. Germline lookup yields CDR1 SGHTA and CDR2 FQGTGA. CDR3 length: 13 residues. The V and J ends lost 4 bases and 6 bases, in that order; junction bases with no gene match: 2.

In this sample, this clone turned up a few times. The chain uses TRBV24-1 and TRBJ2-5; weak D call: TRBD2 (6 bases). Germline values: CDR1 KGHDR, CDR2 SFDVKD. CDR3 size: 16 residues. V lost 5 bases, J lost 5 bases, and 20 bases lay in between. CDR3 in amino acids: CATSGGAAGSGETQYF. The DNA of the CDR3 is TGTGCCACCAGTGGCGGGGCGGCCGGATCAGGGGAGACCCAGTACTTC.

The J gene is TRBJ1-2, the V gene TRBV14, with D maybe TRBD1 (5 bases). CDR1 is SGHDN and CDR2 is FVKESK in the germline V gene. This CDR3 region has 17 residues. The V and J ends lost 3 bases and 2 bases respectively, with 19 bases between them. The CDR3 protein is CASSQVWEGKLNYGYTF. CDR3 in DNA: TGTGCCAGCAGCCAGGTCTGGGAGGGGAAGTTAAACTATGGCTACACCTTC.

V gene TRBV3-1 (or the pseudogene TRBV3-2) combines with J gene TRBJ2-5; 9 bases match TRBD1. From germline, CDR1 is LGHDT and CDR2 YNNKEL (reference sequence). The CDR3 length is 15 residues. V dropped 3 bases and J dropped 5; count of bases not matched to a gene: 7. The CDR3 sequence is CASSQDRGSTETQYF. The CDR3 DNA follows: TGTGCCAGCAGCCAGGACAGGGGTTCAACGGAGACCCAGTACTTC.